These 18 T cell receptor beta chains originate from one sample sequenced in a study of T cells in Graves' hyperthyroidism and ophthalmopathy. RNA transcripts provided the source from which TCR beta CDR3 regions were amplified. HTBI primers were employed in a first-round RT-PCR of the TCR CDR3. TCRdb re-called the multiplex PCR reads through MiXCR, storing one row per CDR3 protein. The sample records around 600,000 distinct CDR3 sequences, 12% to 15% being singletons. Sequenced sample: blood. The receptors shown here come from a woman younger than 35 with Graves' ophthalmopathy.

This clonotype was counted only a few times. V usage is TRBV19 and J usage is TRBJ1-2; D possibly corresponds to TRBD1 (6 bases). V dropped 1 base and J dropped 2 bases, with 14 bases sitting between them. The CDR3 is made up of 16 amino acids. The germline V gene has CDR1 LNHDA and CDR2 SQIVND (reference sequence). The CDR3 is CASSIVKIDRNYGYTF. CDR3 nucleotide sequence: TGTGCCAGTAGTATAGTTAAAATAGACAGGAACTATGGCTACACCTTC. Complete variable domain (other parts from reference TRBV19 and TRBJ1-2): DGGITQSPKYLFRKEGQNVTLSCEQNLNHDAMYWYRQDPGQGLRLIYYSQIVNDFQKGDIAEGYSVSREKKESFPLTVTSAQKNPTAFYLCASSIVKIDRNYGYTFGSGTRLTVV.

This clonotype was seen a handful of times. V usage is TRBV29-1 and J usage is TRBJ2-7, with D maybe TRBD1 (5 bases). The CDR3 extends over 14 amino acids. Germline V gene lookup returns CDR1 SQVTM and CDR2 ANQGSEA. V was clipped by 1 base and J by 4 bases, with 14 bases between them. As DNA, the CDR3 is TGCAGCGTTGAAGGGCTCTACCAGGGTTACGAGCAGTACTTC. As protein: CSVEGLYQGYEQYF.

This clonotype was found many times. The V call is TRBV28, the J call TRBJ2-3; 13 bases align to TRBD2. J was trimmed by 2 bases and V by 5 bases; bases with no gene match: 4. The CDR3 length is 16 residues. CDR1 and CDR2 (germline): MDHEN, SYDVKM. Written as DNA, the CDR3 is TGTGCCAGCAGTGTCGGGACTAGCGGGATCACAGATACGCAGTATTTT. It is translated as CASSVGTSGITDTQYF. Together with reference TRBV28 and TRBJ2-3, the CDR3 gives the full variable domain: DVKVTQSSRYLVKRTGEKVFLECVQDMDHENMFWYRQDPGLGLRLIYFSYDVKMKEKGDIPEGYSVSREKKERFSLILESASTNQTSMYLCASSVGTSGITDTQYFGPGTRLTVL.

V and J are TRBV7-9 and TRBJ2-3; D is perhaps TRBD1 (8 bases). This CDR3 comprises 16 residues. Germline CDR1 is SEHNR and CDR2 is FQNEAQ (reference sequence). Trimming stripped 5 bases from V and 2 bases from J, with 17 bases between. The CDR3 sequence is CASSRGGGQATDTQYF. CDR3 DNA: TGTGCCAGCAGCCGTGGGGGGGGACAGGCCACAGATACGCAGTATTTT.

This clonotype was seen many times. The CDR3 here is CASSTQSLGPSYQETQYF. CDR3 nucleotide sequence: TGTGCCAGCAGCACCCAATCCCTTGGACCCTCGTACCAAGAGACCCAGTACTTC. This chain joins TRBV7-8 and TRBJ2-5; D not certain. V was shortened by 5 bases and J by 0 bases, with 22 bases between the two germline ends. The germline CDR1 and CDR2 sequences are SGHVS and FQNEAQ. This CDR3 is built from 18 residues.

This clonotype was observed a few times. This rearrangement joins TRBV15 to TRBJ2-7, with D perhaps TRBD1 (5 bases). The V and J ends lost 0 bases and 0 bases respectively, with 9 bases between them. Germline V CDR1 and CDR2: LNHNV, YYDKDF (reference sequence). The CDR3 length is 15 residues. The CDR3 sequence is CATSRDAGYSYEQYF. DNA of the CDR3: TGTGCCACCAGCAGAGATGCAGGGTACTCCTACGAGCAGTACTTC. Drawing the rest from reference TRBV15 and TRBJ2-7, the complete variable domain is DAMVIQNPRYQVTQFGKPVTLSCSQTLNHNVMYWYQQKSSQAPKLLFHYYDKDFNNEADTPDNFQSRRPNTSFCFLDIRSPGLGDTAMYLCATSRDAGYSYEQYFGPGTRLTVT.

In this sample, this clonotype turned up many times. The genes are TRBV27 and TRBJ1-1, with D uncertain. The ends were cut back, 2 bases at V and 1 base at J, with 11 bases in the middle. CDR3 size: 15 residues. CDR1 and CDR2 (germline): MNHEY, SMNVEV (reference sequence). DNA of the CDR3: TGTGCCAGCAGTTTACAGGCGGTGCCGAACACTGAAGCTTTCTTT. Its protein is CASSLQAVPNTEAFF.

This clonotype has ten or more counts. The chain is built from TRBV30 and TRBJ2-7; 8 bases are shared with TRBD1. Germline V CDR1 and CDR2: GTSNPN, SVGIG (reference sequence). V was clipped by 3 bases and J by 6 bases; unmatched bases: 7. This CDR3 is 13 amino acids long. DNA of the CDR3: TGTGCCTGGAGCCGGGACAGGATTTTCGAGCAGTACTTC. This translates into CAWSRDRIFEQYF.

Notes on this clonotype: At one end, the junction sequence differs from germline, possibly due to a read error. The chain carries TRBV4-3 and TRBJ1-4; D is uncertain. CDR1 and CDR2 (germline): LGHNA, YSLEER. There are 15 residues in the CDR3. This chain's CDR3 is CVSSQEQATNEKLFF. In DNA form, the CDR3 reads TGCGTCAGCAGCCAAGAACAAGCAACTAATGAAAAACTGTTTTTT.

This chain joins TRBV5-1 and TRBJ2-1, with TRBD2 identical over 12 bases. The V gene's germline CDR1 is SGHRS and CDR2 YFSETQ. The CDR3 has 19 amino acids. V dropped 0 bases and J dropped 4; count of bases not matched to a gene: 11. This chain's CDR3 is CASSLELAGGPGGYNEQFF. The CDR3 nucleotides read TGCGCCAGCAGCTTGGAGCTAGCGGGAGGGCCGGGTGGATACAATGAGCAGTTCTTC.

This clonotype was found many times. V usage is TRBV5-5 and J usage is TRBJ1-2; D remains ambiguous. V was pared by 1 base and J by 4 bases, with 11 bases between. Germline-derived CDR1 and CDR2 are SGHKS and YYEKEE (reference sequence). The CDR3 is 14 amino acids. This chain's CDR3 is CASSLYGNGYGYTF. The CDR3 nucleotides read TGTGCCAGCAGCTTGTATGGGAACGGCTATGGCTACACCTTC.

In the case of this clonotype: A much larger clone differs from this one at a single base, so this may be a read error. V usage is TRBV7-3 and J usage is TRBJ2-4; D might be TRBD2 (5 bases). CDR3 size: 15 residues. Germline V gives CDR1 SGHTA, CDR2 FQGTGA. V lost 5 bases and J 7 bases, leaving 18 bases between the germline ends. CDR3 DNA sequence: TGTGCCAGCAGCCCTGTGTCTGGAGAGGGTAACATTCAGTACTTC. This gives the protein CASSPVSGEGNIQYF.

This clonotype was seen repeatedly, ten times or more. The chain uses TRBV18 and TRBJ2-5, with D possibly being TRBD1 (5 bases). CDR3 length equals 15 residues. Trimming stripped 4 bases from V and 2 bases from J, with 14 bases between. Germline V gives CDR1 KGHSH, CDR2 LQKENI. CDR3 protein: CASSQRQLPQETQYF. In DNA form, the CDR3 reads TGTGCCAGCTCACAGAGACAGTTACCACAAGAGACCCAGTACTTC.

At least ten counts were recorded for this clonotype. This chain links TRBV2 with TRBJ2-3; D perhaps matches TRBD1 (6 bases). The CDR3 spans 14 residues. Between the trimmed V and J ends, which lost 1 base and 6 bases, there was a span of 11 bases. CDR1 and CDR2 (germline): SNHLY, FYNNEI. The DNA for the CDR3 is TGTGCCAGCAGTGAAGTCGCAGGGGTGGATACGCAGTATTTT. It encodes CASSEVAGVDTQYF.

This clonotype was counted ten times or more. V is TRBV10-2 and J is TRBJ1-1; the match to TRBD1 covers 7 bases. Per germline, CDR1 WSHSY and CDR2 SAAADI. This CDR3 has 14 residues. V was pared by 5 bases and J by 7 bases, with 10 bases of the junction left unmatched. In nucleotides, the CDR3 is TGCGCCAGCAGTAAAGGGGGCGGGTGGCTTGAAGCTTTCTTT. Amino acids: CASSKGGGWLEAFF.

This clonotype appeared a few times. This chain links TRBV19 with TRBJ1-2, with 9 nucleotides matching TRBD1. Germline CDR1 and CDR2: LNHDA and SQIVND (reference sequence). V lost 6 bases to trimming and J lost 3 bases; unmatched junction nucleotides: 5. The length of the CDR3 is 14 residues. Here the CDR3 DNA reads TGTGCCAGTAGCCTGGACAGGGGACACTATGGCTACACCTTC. Its translation: CASSLDRGHYGYTF.

The rearrangement links TRBV6-2 or TRBV6-3 to TRBJ1-5; 7 nucleotides match TRBD1. This CDR3 region has 13 residues. Germline loops: CDR1 MNHEY, CDR2 SVGEGT. Losses at the gene ends were 6 bases for V and 5 bases for J; bases not matched to a gene: 4. Here the CDR3 reads CASRTGNHQPQHF. In DNA, the CDR3 is TGTGCCAGCAGGACAGGGAACCATCAGCCCCAGCATTTT.

This clonotype was counted only a few times. This chain uses TRBV19 with TRBJ1-1; TRBD1 matches at 10 bases. Germline V lookup: CDR1 LNHDA, CDR2 SQIVND (reference sequence). This CDR3 is built from 13 residues. The V and J ends lost 6 bases and 5 bases, in that order; junction bases with no gene match: 3. The CDR3 sequence: CASRLGQGTEAFF. CDR3 DNA sequence: TGTGCCAGTAGGTTGGGACAGGGGACTGAAGCTTTCTTT.